This TCR beta chain was identified during a study of T cell responses to AZD1222 COVID-19 vaccine. This CDR3 has 14 amino acids. Germline V gives CDR1 SNHLY, CDR2 FYNNEI. With 9 bases clipped from V and 0 bases from J, the junction kept 4 bases outside the gene matches. Data came from immunoSEQ multiplex PCR; TCRdb stores just in-frame clones and leaves some out. Of 110,000 to 150,000 clones listed, about 93% are singletons. The V gene is TRBV2, the J gene TRBJ2-4, with TRBD2 matching over 8 bases. The clonotype was recovered from an adult in good health. Material: peripheral blood, obtained on day 0 of AZD1222 vaccination. CDR3 sequence (DNA): TGTGCCAGTGCAGCGGGAGCAGCCAAAAACATTCAGTACTTC. Its translation is CASAAGAAKNIQYF.